This TCR beta chain was sequenced for a study of blood T cell repertoires in COVID-19. Overall study context: The study drew acute and convalescent COVID-19 samples from the United States, Italy and Spain. T cells, B-cell-depleted T cells, or PBMCs supplied cDNA or gDNA.

Germline V gene lookup returns CDR1 MDHEN and CDR2 SYDVKM. V dropped 2 bases and J dropped 8 bases, with 15 bases sitting between them. The CDR3 is 15 amino acids. Patients from Seattle were sampled longitudinally, starting during active infection. Per the study methods: Reference gene primer amplification gave nucleated cell count estimates. This table comes from immunoSEQ multiplex PCR, and its TCRdb copy is limited to in-frame clones, with some not included. V and J calls and clone size follow that table, whereas D and trimming were derived from the DNA. The sample has about 76,000 clones, around 83% seen once.

The V and J genes are TRBV28 and TRBJ1-4; tentatively, D is TRBD1 (5 bases). This sequence was found in a man aged 60-69 years with COVID-19, enrolled during active disease. Sequencing used peripheral blood. The CDR3 DNA is TGTGCCAGCAGTTTAGACGGGAGAGGGGTAGAAAAACTGTTTTTT. It is translated as CASSLDGRGVEKLFF.